These 28 T cell receptor beta chains were sequenced from one sample in a study of graft-versus-host responses after intestinal transplantation. Antigen specificity for these receptors is unknown. Some clones are missing from TCRdb's copy, which holds only in-frame ones; the method was immunoSEQ multiplex PCR. This sample carries 77,000 or so clones, around 96% of them seen once, and the ten largest clones take around 0.57%. The sequencing used unstimulated CD8+ T cells sorted from spleen or lymph node cells, collected before intestinal transplant. The receptors were sampled from a human donor who received an intestinal transplant.

This sequence joins TRBV10-2 and TRBJ2-7, with D unresolved. The CDR3 covers 12 residues. Trimming removed 8 bases at V and 2 bases at J, with 10 bases between. Germline loops: CDR1 WSHSY, CDR2 SAAADI. The CDR3 loop is CASLGDAYEQYF. CDR3 DNA: TGCGCCAGCCTAGGCGACGCCTACGAGCAGTACTTC.

V and J are TRBV7-9 and TRBJ1-1; no reliable D call. CDR3 length equals 14 residues. Trimming removed 0 bases from V and 7 bases from J, with 12 bases in between. Germline CDR1 and CDR2: SEHNR and FQNEAQ (reference sequence). The DNA for the CDR3 is TGTGCCAGCAGCTTAGCAGTCCGTCCCTTTGAAGCTTTCTTT. Encoded protein: CASSLAVRPFEAFF.

The V and J genes are TRBV6-1 and TRBJ2-3; D is unclear. Per germline, CDR1 MNHNS and CDR2 SASEGT. V was trimmed by 6 bases and J by 2 bases, leaving 6 bases between them. This CDR3 has 12 amino acids. The DNA of the CDR3 is TGTGCCAGCAGGGAGCTCACAGATACGCAGTATTTT. This sequence encodes CASRELTDTQYF.

This clone was observed a single time. Sequence at one end of the junction differs from germline and may be a read error. This specimen includes other DNA sequences encoding the same CDR3. This chain joins TRBV9 and TRBJ2-1; D might be TRBD2 (5 bases). Germline values: CDR1 SGDLS, CDR2 YYNGEE. CDR3 length: 13 amino acids. In DNA, the CDR3 is TGTGCCAGTAGCGTTTACCTGGGTAATGAGCAGTTCTTC. It is translated as CASSVYLGNEQFF.

The V call is TRBV5-1, the J call TRBJ2-1; TRBD2 matches at 14 bases. V lost 4 bases to trimming and J lost 8 bases; unmatched junction nucleotides: 5. There are 15 residues in the CDR3. The germline CDR1 and CDR2 sequences are SGHRS and YFSETQ. CDR3 region: CASSRGLAGEDEQFF. In nucleotides, the CDR3 is TGCGCCAGCAGCAGGGGACTAGCGGGAGAGGATGAGCAGTTCTTC. Filled out from reference TRBV5-1 and TRBJ2-1, the complete variable domain reads KAGVTQTPRYLIKTRGQQVTLSCSPISGHRSVSWYQQTPGQGLQFLFEYFSETQRNKGNFPGRFSGRQFSNSRSEMNVSTLELGDSALYLCASSRGLAGEDEQFFGPGTRLTVL.

The chain employs TRBV18 and TRBJ2-7; 7 nucleotides align to TRBD1. The trim removed 2 bases at V and 6 bases at J, leaving 13 bases unmatched. This CDR3 spans 16 amino acids. Germline loops: CDR1 KGHSH, CDR2 LQKENI. The CDR3 DNA follows: TGTGCCAGCTCACCAGGTCACAGGGGCGCATCGCGCGAGCAGTACTTC. It encodes CASSPGHRGASREQYF. Together with reference TRBV18 and TRBJ2-7, the CDR3 gives the full variable domain: NAGVMQNPRHLVRRRGQEARLRCSPMKGHSHVYWYRQLPEEGLKFMVYLQKENIIDESGMPKERFSAEFPKEGPSILRIQQVVRGDSAAYFCASSPGHRGASREQYFGPGTRLTVT.

V and J are TRBV2 and TRBJ1-1; no reliable D call. Germline V gene lookup returns CDR1 SNHLY and CDR2 FYNNEI. This CDR3 region has 13 residues. Trimming shortened V by 5 bases and J by 2 bases, and 9 bases separated the two germline ends. CDR3 nucleotides: TGTGCCAGCAGTTGGGGTTACAACACTGAAGCTTTCTTT. Translation gives CASSWGYNTEAFF.

J is TRBJ1-2 and V is TRBV7-9; unclear D gene. Germline CDR1 SEHNR, CDR2 FQNEAQ (reference sequence). The length of the CDR3 is 17 residues. V lost 5 bases and J lost 1, with 20 bases in between. CDR3 sequence (DNA): TGTGCCAGCAGCGACCCCGACCGATCCGATTTTAACTATGGCTACACCTTC. Protein product: CASSDPDRSDFNYGYTF.

Concerning this clone: The conserved final phenylalanine or tryptophan is absent from the CDR3, which likely points to a read error. Because the CDR3's place on the DNA is in doubt, the DNA is left out and the CDR3 is given as listed by TCRdb. The chain is built from TRBV7-5 and TRBJ2-6; no check of the table's D call, TRBD1, against the DNA was made. TRBV7-5 is a pseudogene locus. The CDR3 extends over 18 residues, inclusive of both ends. Here the CDR3 reads CARNLGTGGSSGANVLTS.

This chain uses TRBV11-2 with TRBJ2-7, with TRBD1 identical over 9 bases. Germline assignment: CDR1 SGHAT and CDR2 FQNNGV. Losses at the gene ends were 3 bases for V and 2 bases for J; bases not matched to a gene: 8. The CDR3 totals 16 residues. The CDR3 bases are TGTGCCAGCAGCTTGGCAGACAGGGGGGTGGCCTACGAGCAGTACTTC. It is translated as CASSLADRGVAYEQYF.

V usage is TRBV9 and J usage is TRBJ2-1; 8 nucleotides agree with TRBD2. This CDR3 is 16 amino acids long. Germline V gene data show CDR1 as SGDLS and CDR2 as YYNGEE. The J segment lost 2 bases and the V segment lost 4 bases, leaving 8 bases of the junction unmatched. The CDR3 bases are TGTGCCAGCAGCCCTCCAGACGGGAGGGCCTACAATGAGCAGTTCTTC. Residues: CASSPPDGRAYNEQFF.

The chain recombines TRBV6-1 with TRBJ2-3, with D possibly matching TRBD1 (5 bases). The ends were cut back, 7 bases at V and 3 bases at J, with 11 bases in the middle. The CDR3 runs to 13 residues. Germline V gene data show CDR1 as MNHNS and CDR2 as SASEGT. The CDR3 bases are TGTGCCAGCATTGGACATCCTACAGATACGCAGTATTTT. This gives the protein CASIGHPTDTQYF.

The chain has TRBV30 and TRBJ2-3; D is unclear. Germline assignment: CDR1 GTSNPN and CDR2 SVGIG (reference sequence). The CDR3 runs to 11 residues. V was clipped by 1 base and J by 5 bases, with 4 bases between them. The CDR3 bases are TGTGCCTGGAGTGCAGGAGATACGCAGTATTTT. Translated: CAWSAGDTQYF. Using reference TRBV30 and TRBJ2-3 for the parts outside the CDR3, the full variable domain is SQTIHQWPATLVQPVGSPLSLECTVEGTSNPNLYWYRQAAGRGLQLLFYSVGIGQISSEVPQNLSASRPQDRQFILSSKKLLLSDSGFYLCAWSAGDTQYFGPGTRLTVL.

The table lists this clone with a count of one. The genes are TRBV28 and TRBJ2-5, with 7 bases lining up with TRBD2. The CDR3 has 14 amino acids. The V segment lost 5 bases and the J segment 1 base; nucleotides outside the gene matches: 4. CDR1 and CDR2 (germline): MDHEN, SYDVKM. CDR3 loop: CASSPTSSQETQYF. As DNA, the CDR3 is TGTGCCAGCAGTCCGACTAGCAGCCAAGAGACCCAGTACTTC.

The chain combines TRBV6-1 with TRBJ2-7, with 7 positions matching TRBD2. This CDR3 has 15 amino acids. V lost 1 base, J lost 0 bases, and 3 bases stayed unmatched. The germline gives CDR1 MNHNS, CDR2 SASEGT. CDR3 region: CASSEGAGFSYEQYF. The CDR3 nucleotides are TGTGCCAGCAGTGAAGGAGCGGGATTCTCCTACGAGCAGTACTTC.

This chain uses TRBV28 with TRBJ2-1, with 13 nucleotides matching TRBD2. Per germline, CDR1 MDHEN and CDR2 SYDVKM. The trim removed 3 bases at V and 8 bases at J, leaving 4 bases unmatched. The CDR3 consists of 15 residues. The CDR3 DNA reads TGTGCCAGCAGTTTTGAACTAGCGGGAGGGGATGAGCAGTTCTTC. Its protein product is CASSFELAGGDEQFF.

In regard to this clone: This sample includes further DNA sequences coding for the same CDR3. J is TRBJ2-2 and V is TRBV7-6; the D is unclear. The V end lost 3 bases, the J end lost 1 base, and 6 bases lay between the germline ends. The CDR3 is made up of 14 amino acids. In germline, CDR1 is SGHVS, CDR2 FNYEAQ. CDR3 protein: CASSFSGNTGELFF. The CDR3 DNA reads TGTGCCAGCAGCTTTTCGGGGAACACCGGGGAGCTGTTTTTT.

The V call is TRBV11-2, the J call TRBJ2-7; a weak D match, TRBD2 (6 bases). This CDR3 comprises 15 residues. Germline V gene lookup returns CDR1 SGHAT and CDR2 FQNNGV. V shed 8 bases and J shed 2 bases, with 19 bases lying between them. CDR3 bases: TGTGCCAGCTCCCACCCCGGGACGGGGGCCTACGAGCAGTACTTC. This gives the protein CASSHPGTGAYEQYF.

The gene calls are TRBV30 and TRBJ2-1; D might be TRBD2 (6 bases). The V end was cut by 5 bases, the J end by 0 bases, with 11 bases between. The CDR3 length is 14 residues. Germline V gene sequence: CDR1 GTSNPN, CDR2 SVGIG (reference sequence). In nucleotides, the CDR3 is TGTGCCTGGCCGGGGGAGGACTCCTACAATGAGCAGTTCTTC. Translated, it gives CAWPGEDSYNEQFF.

This chain joins TRBV27 and TRBJ2-7; tentative D call: TRBD2 (5 bases). The CDR3 is 15 amino acids. Germline values: CDR1 MNHEY, CDR2 SMNVEV (reference sequence). The ends were cut back, 7 bases at V and 5 bases at J, with 21 bases in the middle. CDR3 nucleotides: TGTGCCAGCATCCCGACCTTTTTAGCGATAAACGAGCAGTACTTC. It translates to CASIPTFLAINEQYF.

For this clone: The same CDR3 is also encoded by other DNA sequences in this sample. This chain links TRBV6-5 with TRBJ1-1; D remains ambiguous. The length of the CDR3 is 13 residues. Trimming pared 4 bases from V and 1 base from J, leaving 7 bases between. Looked up from germline, CDR1 is MNHEY and CDR2 is SVGAGI. The CDR3 loop is CASSLVGNTEAFF. The CDR3 nucleotides are TGTGCCAGCAGTTTAGTGGGGAACACTGAAGCTTTCTTT.

The chain links TRBV1 to TRBJ2-1; TRBD2 was called by the table and not checked on the DNA. TRBV1 is flagged as a pseudogene. The CDR3 loop spans 19 amino acids. The chain's CDR3 is CTSSCGLAGEGESYNEQFF. DNA of the CDR3: TGCACCAGCAGCTGCGGACTAGCGGGAGAGGGGGAGTCCTACAATGAGCAGTTCTTC.

This clone was found once. This chain uses TRBV5-5 with TRBJ1-5; 9 bases line up with TRBD1. Losses at the gene ends were 1 base for V and 9 bases for J; bases not matched to a gene: 5. The V gene's germline CDR1 is SGHKS and CDR2 YYEKEE (reference sequence). This CDR3 region has 14 residues. The CDR3 DNA sequence: TGTGCCAGCAGCTTGACAGGGGGCGACCTGCCCCAGCATTTT. Translation: CASSLTGGDLPQHF.

This chain connects TRBV2 to TRBJ2-3; TRBD2 matches 15 bases. The CDR3 has 17 residues. Germline loops: CDR1 SNHLY, CDR2 FYNNEI. Trimming cost V 1 base and J 6 bases; bases outside gene matches: 5. CDR3 residues: CASSEGLGTSGRDTQYF. Here the CDR3 DNA reads TGTGCCAGCAGTGAAGGGTTGGGGACTAGCGGGAGGGATACGCAGTATTTT.

A note on this clone: At the DNA level, this CDR3 is encoded by other sequences in the same sample as well. This chain connects TRBV9 to TRBJ2-1; no reliable D call. V was clipped by 0 bases and J by 10 bases, with 5 bases between them. Germline CDR1 SGDLS, CDR2 YYNGEE. CDR3 length equals 11 residues. The CDR3: CASSVGGEQFF. DNA of the CDR3: TGTGCCAGCAGCGTAGGTGGGGAGCAGTTCTTC. The full variable domain, in which reference TRBV9 and TRBJ2-1 provide the parts outside the CDR3, is DSGVTQTPKHLITATGQRVTLRCSPRSGDLSVYWYQQSLDQGLQFLIQYYNGEERAKGNILERFSAQQFPDLHSELNLSSLELGDSALYFCASSVGGEQFFGPGTRLTVL.

The chain joins TRBV23-1 to TRBJ2-1; 8 nucleotides align to TRBD2. TRBV23-1 is an open reading frame whose function is uncertain. The CDR3 loop spans 13 amino acids. J lost 7 bases, V lost 6 bases, and 5 bases had no gene match. This CDR3 reads CASSGRAWNEQFF. As DNA, the CDR3 is TGCGCCAGCAGCGGGAGGGCCTGGAATGAGCAGTTCTTC.

The chain recombines TRBV30 with TRBJ1-1, with D possibly TRBD1 on 6 matching bases. The CDR3 sequence is 14 residues long. The V gene lost 0 bases and the J gene lost 1 base, with 9 bases spanning the gap. Germline assignment: CDR1 GTSNPN and CDR2 SVGIG (reference sequence). The CDR3 is CAWSVEGGNTEAFF. In DNA, the CDR3 is TGTGCCTGGAGTGTAGAGGGGGGGAACACTGAAGCTTTCTTT.

The chain uses TRBV25-1 and TRBJ2-5; 10 nucleotides agree with TRBD2. Germline values: CDR1 MGHDK, CDR2 SYGVNS. V shed 3 bases and J 3 bases; nucleotides not matched to a gene: 10. The CDR3 contains 17 residues. CDR3 amino acids: CASSEGLAGVPEETQYF. The CDR3 DNA reads as TGTGCCAGCAGTGAGGGGCTAGCGGGAGTACCCGAAGAGACCCAGTACTTC.